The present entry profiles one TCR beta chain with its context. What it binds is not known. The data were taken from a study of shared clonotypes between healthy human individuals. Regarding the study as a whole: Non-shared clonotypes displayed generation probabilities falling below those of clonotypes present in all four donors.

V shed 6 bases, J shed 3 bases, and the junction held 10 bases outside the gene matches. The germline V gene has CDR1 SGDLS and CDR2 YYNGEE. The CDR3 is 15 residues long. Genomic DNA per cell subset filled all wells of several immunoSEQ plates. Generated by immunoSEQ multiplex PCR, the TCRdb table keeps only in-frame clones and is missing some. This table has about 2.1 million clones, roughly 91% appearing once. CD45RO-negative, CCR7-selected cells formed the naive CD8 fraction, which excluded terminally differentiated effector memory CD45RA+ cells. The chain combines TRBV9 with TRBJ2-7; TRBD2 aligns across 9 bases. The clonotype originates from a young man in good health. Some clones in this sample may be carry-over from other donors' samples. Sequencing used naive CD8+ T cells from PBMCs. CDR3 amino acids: CASTPGPSGNYEQYF. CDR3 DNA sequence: TGTGCCAGCACGCCTGGACCTAGCGGGAACTACGAGCAGTACTTC.